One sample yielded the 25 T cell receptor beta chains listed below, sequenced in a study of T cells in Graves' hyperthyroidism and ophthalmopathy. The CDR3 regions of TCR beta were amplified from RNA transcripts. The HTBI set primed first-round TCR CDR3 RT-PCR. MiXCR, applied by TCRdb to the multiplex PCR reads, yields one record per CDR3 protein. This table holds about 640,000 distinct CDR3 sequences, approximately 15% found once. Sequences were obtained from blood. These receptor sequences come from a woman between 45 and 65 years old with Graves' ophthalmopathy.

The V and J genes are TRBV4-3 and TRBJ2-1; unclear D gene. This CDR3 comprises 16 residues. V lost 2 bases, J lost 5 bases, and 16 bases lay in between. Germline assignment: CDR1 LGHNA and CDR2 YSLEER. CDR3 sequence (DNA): TGCGCCAGCAGCCAAAGGGCACATTTGGGAAACAATGAGCAGTTCTTC. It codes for CASSQRAHLGNNEQFF.

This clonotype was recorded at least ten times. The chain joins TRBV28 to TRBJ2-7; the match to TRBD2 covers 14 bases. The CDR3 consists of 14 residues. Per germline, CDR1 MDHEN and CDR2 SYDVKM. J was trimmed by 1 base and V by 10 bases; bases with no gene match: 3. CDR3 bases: TGTGCCACCGGACTAGCGGGAGGTTCCTACGAGCAGTACTTC. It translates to CATGLAGGSYEQYF.

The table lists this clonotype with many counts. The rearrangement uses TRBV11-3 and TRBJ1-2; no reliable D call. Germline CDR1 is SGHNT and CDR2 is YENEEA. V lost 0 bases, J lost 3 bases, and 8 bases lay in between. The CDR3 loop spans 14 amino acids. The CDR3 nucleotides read TGTGCCAGCAGCTTAGAGGCTCCGGACTATGGCTACACCTTC. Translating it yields CASSLEAPDYGYTF. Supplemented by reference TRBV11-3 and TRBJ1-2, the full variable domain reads EAGVVQSPRYKIIEKKQPVAFWCNPISGHNTLYWYLQNLGQGPELLIRYENEEAVDDSQLPKDRFSAERLKGVDSTLKIQPAELGDSAVYLCASSLEAPDYGYTFGSGTRLTVV.

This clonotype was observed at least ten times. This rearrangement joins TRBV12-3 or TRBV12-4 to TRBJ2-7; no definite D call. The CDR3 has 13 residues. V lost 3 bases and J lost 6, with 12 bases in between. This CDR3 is CASSFLVGGEQYF. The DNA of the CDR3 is TGTGCCAGCAGTTTTTTAGTGGGTGGCGAGCAGTACTTC.

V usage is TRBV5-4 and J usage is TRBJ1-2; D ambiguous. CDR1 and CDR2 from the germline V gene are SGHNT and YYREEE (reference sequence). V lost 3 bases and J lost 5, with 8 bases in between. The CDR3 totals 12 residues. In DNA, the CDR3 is TGTGCCAGCAGCTCAACGGAGTATGGCTACACCTTC. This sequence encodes CASSSTEYGYTF.

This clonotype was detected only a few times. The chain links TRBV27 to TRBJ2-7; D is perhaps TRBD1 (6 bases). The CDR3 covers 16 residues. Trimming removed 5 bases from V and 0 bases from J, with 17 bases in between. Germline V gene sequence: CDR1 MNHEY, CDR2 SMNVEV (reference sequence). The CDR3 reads CASSPSTGESSYEQYF. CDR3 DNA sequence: TGTGCCAGCAGTCCATCGACAGGCGAAAGCTCCTACGAGCAGTACTTC.

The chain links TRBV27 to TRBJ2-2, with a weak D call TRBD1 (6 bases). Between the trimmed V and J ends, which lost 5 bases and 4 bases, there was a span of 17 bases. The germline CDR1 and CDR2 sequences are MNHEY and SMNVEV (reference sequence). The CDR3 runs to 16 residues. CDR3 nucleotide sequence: TGTGCCAGCAGTCCAGACACAGGGACGGCCACCGGGGAGCTGTTTTTT. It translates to CASSPDTGTATGELFF.

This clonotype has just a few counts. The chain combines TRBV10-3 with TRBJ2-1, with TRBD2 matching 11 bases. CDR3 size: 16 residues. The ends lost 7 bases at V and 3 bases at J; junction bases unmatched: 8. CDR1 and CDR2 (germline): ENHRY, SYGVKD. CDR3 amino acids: CAIMNSGRGGYNEQFF. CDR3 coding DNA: TGTGCCATCATGAATAGCGGGAGGGGGGGCTACAATGAGCAGTTCTTC.

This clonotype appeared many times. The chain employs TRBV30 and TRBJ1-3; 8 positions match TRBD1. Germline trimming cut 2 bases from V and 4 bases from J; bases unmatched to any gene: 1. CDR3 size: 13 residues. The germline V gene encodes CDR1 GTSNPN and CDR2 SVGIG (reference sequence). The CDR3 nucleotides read TGTGCCTGGAGTCAGGGGGCCGGAAACACCATATATTTT. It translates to CAWSQGAGNTIYF.

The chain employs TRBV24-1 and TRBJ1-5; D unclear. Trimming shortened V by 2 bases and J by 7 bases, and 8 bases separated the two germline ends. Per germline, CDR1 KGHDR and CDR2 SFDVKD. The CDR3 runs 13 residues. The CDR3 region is CATSDSPLQPQHF. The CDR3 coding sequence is TGTGCCACCAGTGATTCTCCGCTACAGCCCCAGCATTTT.

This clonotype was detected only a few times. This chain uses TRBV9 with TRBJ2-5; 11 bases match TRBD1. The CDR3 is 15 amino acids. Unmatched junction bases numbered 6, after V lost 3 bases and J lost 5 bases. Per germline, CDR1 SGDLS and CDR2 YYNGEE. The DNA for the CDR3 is TGTGCCAGCAGCGGCACCGGGACAGGGGGGGAGACCCAGTACTTC. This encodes CASSGTGTGGETQYF. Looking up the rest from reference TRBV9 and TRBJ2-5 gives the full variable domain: DSGVTQTPKHLITATGQRVTLRCSPRSGDLSVYWYQQSLDQGLQFLIQYYNGEERAKGNILERFSAQQFPDLHSELNLSSLELGDSALYFCASSGTGTGGETQYFGPGTRLLVL.

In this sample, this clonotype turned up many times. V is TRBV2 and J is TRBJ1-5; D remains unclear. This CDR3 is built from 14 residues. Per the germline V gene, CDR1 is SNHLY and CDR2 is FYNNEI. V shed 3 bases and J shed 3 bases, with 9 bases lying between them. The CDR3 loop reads CASSDRIYNQPQHF. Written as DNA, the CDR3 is TGTGCCAGCAGTGACAGGATCTACAATCAGCCCCAGCATTTT. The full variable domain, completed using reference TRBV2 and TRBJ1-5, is EPEVTQTPSHQVTQMGQEVILRCVPISNHLYFYWYRQILGQKVEFLVSFYNNEISEKSEIFDDQFSVERPDGSNFTLKIRSTKLEDSAMYFCASSDRIYNQPQHFGDGTRLSIL.

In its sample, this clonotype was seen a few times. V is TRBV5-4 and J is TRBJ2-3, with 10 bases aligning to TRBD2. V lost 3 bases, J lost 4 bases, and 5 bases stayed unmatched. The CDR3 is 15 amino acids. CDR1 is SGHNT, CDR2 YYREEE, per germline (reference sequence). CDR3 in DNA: TGTGCCAGCAGCTCAAGCGGGAGGGCCTCAGATACGCAGTATTTT. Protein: CASSSSGRASDTQYF.

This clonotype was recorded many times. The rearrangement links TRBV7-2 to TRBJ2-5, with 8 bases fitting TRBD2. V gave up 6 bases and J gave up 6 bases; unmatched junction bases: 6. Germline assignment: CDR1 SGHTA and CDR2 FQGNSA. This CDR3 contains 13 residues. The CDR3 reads CASRKRERKTQYF. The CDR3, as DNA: TGTGCCAGCAGGAAGCGGGAGCGGAAGACCCAGTACTTC.

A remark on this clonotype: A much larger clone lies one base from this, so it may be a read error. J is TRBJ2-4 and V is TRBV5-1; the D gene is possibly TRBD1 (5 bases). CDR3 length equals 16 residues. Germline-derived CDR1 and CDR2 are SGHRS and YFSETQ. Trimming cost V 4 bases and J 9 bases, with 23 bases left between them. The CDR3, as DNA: TGCGCCAGCAGCCATCGCGAATCCAGGGCCTCTGTCATTCAGTACTTC. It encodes CASSHRESRASVIQYF.

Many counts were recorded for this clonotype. The CDR3 here is CASSQDRRDRVPYEQYF. CDR3 DNA sequence: TGTGCCAGCAGCCAAGATAGGCGAGACAGGGTTCCCTACGAGCAGTACTTC. The chain employs TRBV3-1 and TRBJ2-7, with 7 positions matching TRBD1. CDR1 is LGHDT and CDR2 is YNNKEL in the germline V gene (reference sequence). Unmatched junction bases numbered 10, after V lost 0 bases and J lost 2 bases. This CDR3 spans 17 amino acids.

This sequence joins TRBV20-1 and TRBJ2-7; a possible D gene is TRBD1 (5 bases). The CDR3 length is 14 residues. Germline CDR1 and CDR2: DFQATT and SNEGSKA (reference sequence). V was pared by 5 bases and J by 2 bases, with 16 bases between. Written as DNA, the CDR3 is TGCAGTGCTCCAGGGCCCCAAGGGGCCTACGAGCAGTACTTC. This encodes CSAPGPQGAYEQYF.

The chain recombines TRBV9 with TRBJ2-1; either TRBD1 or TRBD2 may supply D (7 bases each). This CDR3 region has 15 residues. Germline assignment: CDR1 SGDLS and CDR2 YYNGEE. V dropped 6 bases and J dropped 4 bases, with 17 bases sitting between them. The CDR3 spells CASTQGGSGYNEQFF. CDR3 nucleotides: TGTGCCAGCACCCAGGGGGGGAGTGGTTACAATGAGCAGTTCTTC. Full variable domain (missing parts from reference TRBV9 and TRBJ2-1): DSGVTQTPKHLITATGQRVTLRCSPRSGDLSVYWYQQSLDQGLQFLIQYYNGEERAKGNILERFSAQQFPDLHSELNLSSLELGDSALYFCASTQGGSGYNEQFFGPGTRLTVL.

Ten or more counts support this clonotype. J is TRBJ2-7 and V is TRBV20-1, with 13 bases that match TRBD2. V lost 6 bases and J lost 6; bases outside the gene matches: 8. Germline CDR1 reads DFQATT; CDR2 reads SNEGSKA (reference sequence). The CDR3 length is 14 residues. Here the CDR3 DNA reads TGCAGTGCAAAAGGACTAGCGGGAGTTGGCGAGCAGTACTTC. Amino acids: CSAKGLAGVGEQYF.

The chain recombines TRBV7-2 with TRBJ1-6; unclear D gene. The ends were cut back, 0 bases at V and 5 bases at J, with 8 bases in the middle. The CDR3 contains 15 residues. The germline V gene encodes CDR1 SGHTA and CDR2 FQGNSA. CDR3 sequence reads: CASSLAKADNSPLHF. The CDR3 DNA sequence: TGTGCCAGCAGCTTAGCGAAGGCAGATAATTCACCCCTCCACTTT.

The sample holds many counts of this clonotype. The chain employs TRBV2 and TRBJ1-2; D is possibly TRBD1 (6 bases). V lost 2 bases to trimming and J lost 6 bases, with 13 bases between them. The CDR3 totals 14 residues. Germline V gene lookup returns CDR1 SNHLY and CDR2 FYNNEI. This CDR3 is CASSEISQGDGYTF. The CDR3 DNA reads TGTGCCAGCAGTGAAATATCACAGGGCGATGGCTACACCTTC. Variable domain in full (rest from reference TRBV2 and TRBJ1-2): EPEVTQTPSHQVTQMGQEVILRCVPISNHLYFYWYRQILGQKVEFLVSFYNNEISEKSEIFDDQFSVERPDGSNFTLKIRSTKLEDSAMYFCASSEISQGDGYTFGSGTRLTVV.

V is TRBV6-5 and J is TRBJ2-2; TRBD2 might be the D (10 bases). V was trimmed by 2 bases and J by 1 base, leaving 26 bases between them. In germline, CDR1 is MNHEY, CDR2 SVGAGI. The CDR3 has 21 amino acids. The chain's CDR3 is CASSYRDRARSGRVNTGELFF. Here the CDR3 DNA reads TGTGCCAGCAGTTACCGGGACAGGGCCCGCAGCGGGAGGGTGAACACCGGGGAGCTGTTTTTT.

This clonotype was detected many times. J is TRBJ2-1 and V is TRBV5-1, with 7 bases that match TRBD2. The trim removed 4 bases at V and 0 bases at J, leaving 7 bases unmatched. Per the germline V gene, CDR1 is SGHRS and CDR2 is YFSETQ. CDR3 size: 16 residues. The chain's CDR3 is CASSTTSVLSYNEQFF. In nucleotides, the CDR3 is TGCGCCAGCAGCACCACTAGCGTACTCTCCTACAATGAGCAGTTCTTC.

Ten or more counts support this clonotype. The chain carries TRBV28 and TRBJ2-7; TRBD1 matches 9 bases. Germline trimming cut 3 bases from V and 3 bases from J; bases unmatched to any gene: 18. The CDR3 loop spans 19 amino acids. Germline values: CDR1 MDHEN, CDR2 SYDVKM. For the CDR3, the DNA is TGTGCCAGCAGTTTGGCGGGACAGGGTGATTCTAGGCGTCTCTACGAGCAGTACTTC. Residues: CASSLAGQGDSRRLYEQYF. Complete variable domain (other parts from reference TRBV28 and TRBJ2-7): DVKVTQSSRYLVKRTGEKVFLECVQDMDHENMFWYRQDPGLGLRLIYFSYDVKMKEKGDIPEGYSVSREKKERFSLILESASTNQTSMYLCASSLAGQGDSRRLYEQYFGPGTRLTVT.

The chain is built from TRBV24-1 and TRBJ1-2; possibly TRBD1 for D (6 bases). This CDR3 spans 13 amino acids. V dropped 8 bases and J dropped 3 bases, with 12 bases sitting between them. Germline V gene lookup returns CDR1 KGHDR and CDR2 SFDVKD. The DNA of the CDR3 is TGTGCCACCAAAAAGGGGGTGGACTATGGCTACACCTTC. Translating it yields CATKKGVDYGYTF.